A selection of T cell receptor beta chains follows, all from one sample in a study of blood T cell repertoires in COVID-19. The repertoire was sequenced with immunoSEQ multiplex PCR; TCRdb's copy has only in-frame clones and lacks some. Altogether around 140,000 clones are present, 84% being singletons, with the ten largest covering around 2.4%. The specimen was PBMCs or T cells enriched from blood (not recorded which). Receptors were obtained from a man in his forties with acute COVID-19. The CDR3 runs from the conserved cysteine through the conserved F or W. D genes are given only for firm matches. Clone size appears in some rows only: once, few, many, or a class for an expanded clone.

v_call	j_call	clone_size	d_call	cdr3_aa	cdr3_nt
TRBV5-6	TRBJ1-1	-	-	CASSLGQINTEAFF	TGTGCCAGCAGCTTGGGACAGATAAACACTGAAGCTTTCTTT
TRBV5-1	TRBJ2-3	few	TRBD2	CASSLSSGSTDTQYF	TGCGCCAGCAGCCTAAGTAGCGGGAGCACAGATACGCAGTATTTT
TRBV28	TRBJ2-2	-	-	CASSFSTGELFF	TGTGCCAGCAGTTTCAGCACCGGGGAGCTGTTTTTT
TRBV7-9	TRBJ2-3	once	-	CASSLYNTDTQYF	TGTGCCAGCAGCTTATATAACACAGATACGCAGTATTTT
TRBV6-5	TRBJ2-2	-	-	CASSYWGDTGELFF	TGTGCCAGCAGTTACTGGGGGGACACCGGGGAGCTGTTTTTT
TRBV27	TRBJ2-1	-	TRBD2	CASSSSGSNNEQFF	TGTGCCAGCAGTTCTAGCGGGTCTAACAATGAGCAGTTCTTC
TRBV5-1	TRBJ2-7	-	-	CASSLAGVRDIGYEQYF	TGCGCCAGCAGCTTGGCCGGTGTCCGAGACATCGGCTACGAGCAGTACTTC
TRBV20-1	TRBJ1-5	once	-	CSASAASSNQPQHF	TGCAGTGCTAGTGCCGCGTCCTCCAATCAGCCCCAGCATTTT
TRBV12-5	TRBJ2-5	-	-	CASGRTSRDQYF	TGTGCTAGTGGGCGGACGAGCCGGGACCAGTACTTC
TRBV6-6	TRBJ1-6	-	-	CASSQLGITLHF	TGTGCCAGCAGCCAGCTCGGGATCACCCTCCACTTT
TRBV2	TRBJ2-6	-	TRBD1	CASSSRQGVAGANVLTF	TGTGCCAGCAGTTCCCGACAGGGGGTGGCTGGGGCCAACGTCCTGACTTTC
TRBV5-1	TRBJ1-4	-	TRBD1	CASSSGQGREKLFF	TGCGCCAGCAGCTCGGGACAGGGGCGGGAAAAACTGTTTTTT
TRBV7-6	TRBJ1-3	-	-	CASSLGSVATSGNTIYF	TGTGCCAGCAGCTTAGGGTCAGTCGCCACCTCTGGAAACACCATATATTTT
TRBV15	TRBJ1-3	-	-	CATSREEAVSSGNTIYF	TGTGCCACCAGCAGAGAAGAGGCGGTGAGCTCTGGAAACACCATATATTTT
TRBV12-3/TRBV12-4	TRBJ2-2	-	-	CASKPDPGELFF	TGTGCCAGCAAACCAGATCCCGGGGAGCTGTTTTTT
TRBV5-1	TRBJ2-2	-	-	CASSLVGAPGELFF	TGCGCCAGCAGCTTGGTGGGGGCCCCCGGGGAGCTGTTTTTT
TRBV5-1	TRBJ2-7	-	TRBD1	CASSLGGTVYEQYF	TGCGCCAGCAGCTTGGGGGGGACAGTTTACGAGCAGTACTTC
TRBV6-2/TRBV6-3	TRBJ1-1	-	-	CASSSVSGGQDTEAFF	TGTGCCAGCAGTTCCGTTTCGGGGGGGCAGGACACTGAAGCTTTCTTT
TRBV9	TRBJ2-7	-	-	CASSVEQGREQYF	TGTGCCAGCAGCGTAGAACAGGGCCGCGAGCAGTACTTC
TRBV2	TRBJ2-2	few	-	CASSERGSAGELFF	TGTGCCAGCAGTGAGCGAGGTAGCGCCGGGGAGCTGTTTTTT
TRBV29-1	TRBJ2-4	-	-	CSGRVYDIQYF	TGCAGCGGAAGAGTGTATGACATTCAGTACTTC
TRBV12-3/TRBV12-4	TRBJ1-2	-	TRBD1	CASSSGTEDGYTF	TGTGCCAGCAGTTCCGGGACAGAGGATGGCTACACCTTC